The T cell receptor beta chain described here comes from a study of CD8 T cells in Susac syndrome. The CDR3 totals 16 residues. V was clipped by 0 bases and J by 7 bases; unmatched bases: 6. Germline CDR1 and CDR2: SGDLS and YYNGEE. An amount of RNA that ranged from about 0.45 to 1 ug was reverse transcribed with random hexamers. A single record per CDR3 protein comes from TCRdb applying MiXCR to the immunoSEQ multiplex PCR reads. The data hold roughly 80,000 distinct CDR3 sequences, with roughly 91% observed a single time. Specimen: CD8+ T cells from PBMCs. The sequence derives from a human donor with multiple sclerosis. This sequence joins TRBV9 and TRBJ2-1; 11 positions match TRBD1. The CDR3: CASSVARTGGVNEQFF. CDR3 nucleotides: TGTGCCAGCAGCGTAGCCCGGACAGGGGGCGTGAATGAGCAGTTCTTC.